Sequencing of this TCR beta chain was carried out in a study of spatial heterogeneity in lung cancer. The trim removed 3 bases at V and 7 bases at J, leaving 9 bases unmatched. The CDR3 is 15 residues long. Germline V gene sequence: CDR1 DFQATT, CDR2 SNEGSKA (reference sequence). The sample holds many counts of this clonotype. Time point denoted: sample taken at primary tumor resection. Whole RNA, isolated from tumor, nontumor lung or frozen PBMC, was sequenced without prior sorting. TCRdb re-analysed the 5' RACE reads in MiXCR, keeping a single row per CDR3 protein. The sample has tens of thousands of distinct CDR3 sequences, 3% to 3.5% seen once.

Sequenced material: normal lung tissue next to the tumor, taken at surgery. The sequence was obtained from a male donor with early-stage non-small cell lung cancer. The chain uses TRBV20-1 and TRBJ2-1; 10 bases match TRBD2. CDR3 sequence reads: CSASSSGGTWNEQFF. The CDR3 bases are TGCAGTGCTAGTAGTAGCGGGGGGACCTGGAATGAGCAGTTCTTC.